The rows below give T cell receptor beta chains drawn from one sample of a study of cytomegalovirus exposure and HLA in healthy donors. Profiled with immunoSEQ multiplex PCR; TCRdb holds only in-frame clones, not every one. The repertoire holds around 260,000 clones, 90% seen once, with around 3.1% in the top ten. Material: PBMCs. The receptors originated from a woman in her twenties or thirties in good health and CMV-seronegative. Both conserved end residues are part of each CDR3. A D gene is named only where the DNA matches it firmly. Only part of the rows carry a size: once, few, many, or a class if the clone is expanded.

J | size | D | V | length | CDR3 | DNA
TRBJ2-3 | . | . | TRBV27 | 11 | CASSQGDTQYF | TGTGCCAGCAGTCAAGGGGATACGCAGTATTTT
TRBJ2-7 | . | . | TRBV11-2 | 13 | CASSQPTTQEQYF | TGTGCCAGCAGCCAACCGACGACGCAAGAGCAGTACTTC
TRBJ2-3 | many | TRBD2 | TRBV6-4 | 16 | CASSETSGRSADTQYF | TGTGCCAGCAGTGAGACTAGCGGGAGGTCGGCAGATACGCAGTATTTT
TRBJ1-4 | . | . | TRBV2 | 13 | CASNRDTEEKLFF | TGTGCCAGCAACCGGGACACCGAAGAAAAACTGTTTTTT
TRBJ2-1 | . | TRBD2 | TRBV5-4 | 14 | CASSLAASGSEQFF | TGTGCCAGCAGCTTGGCCGCTAGCGGGAGTGAGCAGTTCTTC
TRBJ2-1 | . | . | TRBV2 | 14 | CASSGTPGGNEQFF | TGTGCCAGCAGTGGGACCCCGGGCGGGAATGAGCAGTTCTTC
TRBJ2-3 | . | . | TRBV7-9 | 12 | CASSFNLDTQYF | TGTGCCAGCAGCTTCAACTTGGATACGCAGTATTTT
TRBJ1-4 | . | TRBD1 | TRBV29-1 | 13 | CSARGHVDEKLFF | TGCAGCGCGAGGGGGCATGTTGATGAAAAACTGTTTTTT
TRBJ1-4 | . | . | TRBV10-3 | 13 | CAISVREGEKLFF | TGTGCCATCAGTGTAAGGGAAGGAGAAAAACTGTTTTTT
TRBJ1-2 | . | TRBD1 | TRBV4-3 | 14 | CASSPGQGAYGYTF | TGCGCCAGCAGCCCCGGACAGGGGGCCTATGGCTACACCTTC
TRBJ2-2 | . | TRBD1 | TRBV4-1 | 17 | CASSQVDLGTGKGRLFF | TGCGCCAGCAGCCAAGTCGATCTCGGGACAGGGAAAGGGCGACTGTTTTTT
TRBJ1-5 | . | . | TRBV14 | 12 | CASSQGWQPQHF | TGTGCCAGCAGCCAGGGGTGGCAGCCCCAGCATTTT
TRBJ2-3 | . | . | TRBV10-2 | 15 | CASRRRTGSADTQYF | TGCGCCAGCCGACGGAGGACCGGTAGCGCAGATACGCAGTATTTT
TRBJ1-5 | . | . | TRBV27 | 16 | CASSPLELVGNQPQHF | TGTGCCAGCAGTCCCTTGGAATTAGTGGGCAATCAGCCCCAGCATTTT
TRBJ2-1 | . | . | TRBV5-1 | 15 | CASSLGPSSYNEQFF | TGCGCCAGCAGCTTGGGGCCAAGCTCCTACAATGAGCAGTTCTTC
TRBJ2-7 | . | TRBD1 | TRBV19 | 14 | CASSAQQGNYEQYF | TGTGCCAGTAGTGCCCAACAGGGGAACTACGAGCAGTACTTC
TRBJ2-1 | . | TRBD2 | TRBV5-1 | 16 | CASSLELAGIYNEQFF | TGCGCCAGCAGCTTGGAACTAGCGGGGATATACAATGAGCAGTTCTTC
TRBJ2-7 | . | . | TRBV5-6 | 14 | CASSLGQSSYEQYF | TGTGCCAGCAGCTTAGGACAGAGCTCCTACGAGCAGTACTTC
TRBJ1-1 | . | . | TRBV9 | 14 | CASSVKGDPTEAFF | TGTGCCAGCAGCGTTAAAGGGGATCCCACTGAAGCTTTCTTT
TRBJ2-2 | . | . | TRBV4-3 | 14 | CASSQVRGAGELFF | TGCGCCAGCAGCCAAGTACGAGGGGCCGGGGAGCTGTTTTTT
TRBJ2-7 | . | . | TRBV4-1 | 15 | CASSHTEDPAYEQYF | TGCGCCAGCAGCCATACGGAAGACCCGGCCTACGAGCAGTACTTC
TRBJ2-3 | . | TRBD1 | TRBV5-1 | 16 | CASSLGQGLQADTQYF | TGCGCCAGCAGCTTGGGACAGGGGCTTCAGGCAGATACGCAGTATTTT
TRBJ2-3 | . | . | TRBV28 | 14 | CASSLIRARGTQYF | TGTGCCAGCAGTCTCATCCGGGCGCGGGGTACGCAGTATTTT
TRBJ2-3 | . | . | TRBV9 | 15 | CASSVPDGFPDTQYF | TGTGCCAGCAGCGTTCCGGACGGCTTCCCGGATACGCAGTATTTT
TRBJ2-7 | once | TRBD1 | TRBV28 | 16 | CASSLWGQSPYYEQYF | TGTGCCAGCAGTTTATGGGGACAGTCCCCCTACTACGAGCAGTACTTC
TRBJ2-7 | once | . | TRBV6-1 | 15 | CASSVSRTLAPEQYF | TGTGCCAGCAGCGTGAGCAGGACGCTAGCGCCCGAGCAGTACTTC
TRBJ2-5 | . | . | TRBV5-1 | 14 | CASRGWLARETQYF | TGCGCCAGCAGAGGTTGGCTAGCGCGGGAGACCCAGTACTTC
TRBJ2-1 | . | TRBD2 | TRBV29-1 | 13 | CSVGASGGDEQFF | TGCAGCGTTGGGGCTAGCGGTGGGGATGAGCAGTTCTTC